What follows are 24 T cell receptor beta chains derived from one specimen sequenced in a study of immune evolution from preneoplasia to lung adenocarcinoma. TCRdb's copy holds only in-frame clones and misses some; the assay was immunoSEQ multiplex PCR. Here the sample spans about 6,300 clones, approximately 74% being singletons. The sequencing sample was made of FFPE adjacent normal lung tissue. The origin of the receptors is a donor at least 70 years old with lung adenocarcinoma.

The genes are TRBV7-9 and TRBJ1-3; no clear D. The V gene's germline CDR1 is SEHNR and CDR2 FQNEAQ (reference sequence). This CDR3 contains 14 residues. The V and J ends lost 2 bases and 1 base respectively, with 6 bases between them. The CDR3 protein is CASSLRGSGNTIYF. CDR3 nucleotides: TGTGCCAGCAGCTTAAGAGGGTCTGGAAACACCATATATTTT.

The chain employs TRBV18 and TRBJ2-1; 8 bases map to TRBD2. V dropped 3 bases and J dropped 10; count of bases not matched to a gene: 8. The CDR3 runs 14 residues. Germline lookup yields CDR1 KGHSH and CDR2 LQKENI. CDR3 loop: CASSPAGGPEEQFF. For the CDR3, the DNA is TGTGCCAGCTCACCGGCGGGGGGCCCCGAGGAGCAGTTCTTC.

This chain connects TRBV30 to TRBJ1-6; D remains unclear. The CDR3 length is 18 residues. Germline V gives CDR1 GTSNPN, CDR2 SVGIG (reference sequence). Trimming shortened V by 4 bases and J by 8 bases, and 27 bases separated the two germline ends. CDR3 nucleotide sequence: TGTGCCTGGATGAGTCCGGGTGGGAAGGGTGACGGAGATTCACCCCTCCACTTT. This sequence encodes CAWMSPGGKGDGDSPLHF.

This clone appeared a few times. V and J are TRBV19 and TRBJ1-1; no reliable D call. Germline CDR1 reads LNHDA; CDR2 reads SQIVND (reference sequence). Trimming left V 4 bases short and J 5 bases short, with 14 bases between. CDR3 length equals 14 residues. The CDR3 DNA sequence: TGTGCCAGTAGTAAGGGTGGGCGGCTAACTGAAGCTTTCTTT. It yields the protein CASSKGGRLTEAFF.

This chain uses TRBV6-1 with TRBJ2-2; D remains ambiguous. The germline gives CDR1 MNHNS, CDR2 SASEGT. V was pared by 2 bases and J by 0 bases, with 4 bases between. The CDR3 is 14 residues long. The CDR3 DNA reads TGTGCCAGCAGTGAACAACCGAACACCGGGGAGCTGTTTTTT. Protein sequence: CASSEQPNTGELFF.

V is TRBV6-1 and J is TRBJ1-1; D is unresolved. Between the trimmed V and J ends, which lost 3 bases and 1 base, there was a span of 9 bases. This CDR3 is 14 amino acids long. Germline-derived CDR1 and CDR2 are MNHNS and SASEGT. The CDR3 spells CASSERATNTEAFF. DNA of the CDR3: TGTGCCAGCAGTGAGCGGGCGACGAACACTGAAGCTTTCTTT.

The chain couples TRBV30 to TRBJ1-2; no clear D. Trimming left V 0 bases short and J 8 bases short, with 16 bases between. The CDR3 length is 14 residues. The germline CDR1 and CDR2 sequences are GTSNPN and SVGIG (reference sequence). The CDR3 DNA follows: TGTGCCTGGAGTGTAAATGCTAGAATAGGAGGCTACACCTTC. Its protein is CAWSVNARIGGYTF. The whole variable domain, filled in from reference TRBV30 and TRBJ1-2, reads SQTIHQWPATLVQPVGSPLSLECTVEGTSNPNLYWYRQAAGRGLQLLFYSVGIGQISSEVPQNLSASRPQDRQFILSSKKLLLSDSGFYLCAWSVNARIGGYTFGSGTRLTVV.

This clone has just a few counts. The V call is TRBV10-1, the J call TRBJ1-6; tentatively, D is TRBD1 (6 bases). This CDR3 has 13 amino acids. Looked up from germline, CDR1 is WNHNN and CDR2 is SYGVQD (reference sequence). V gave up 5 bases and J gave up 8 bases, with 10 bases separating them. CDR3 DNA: TGCGCCAGCAGTCCAAACAGGGATTCACCCCTCCACTTT. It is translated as CASSPNRDSPLHF.

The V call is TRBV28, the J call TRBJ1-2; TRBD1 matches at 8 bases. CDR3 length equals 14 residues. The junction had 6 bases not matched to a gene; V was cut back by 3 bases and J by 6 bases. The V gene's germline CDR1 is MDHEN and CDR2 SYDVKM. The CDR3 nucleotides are TGTGCCAGCAGTTTCGCGGACAGGGTACATGGCTACACCTTC. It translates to CASSFADRVHGYTF.

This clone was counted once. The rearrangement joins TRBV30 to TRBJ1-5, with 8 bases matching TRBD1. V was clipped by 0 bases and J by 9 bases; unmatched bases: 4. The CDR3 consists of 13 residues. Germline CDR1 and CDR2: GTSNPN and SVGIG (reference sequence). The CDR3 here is CAWSVGTGRPQHF. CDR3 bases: TGTGCCTGGAGTGTCGGGACAGGTCGGCCCCAGCATTTT.

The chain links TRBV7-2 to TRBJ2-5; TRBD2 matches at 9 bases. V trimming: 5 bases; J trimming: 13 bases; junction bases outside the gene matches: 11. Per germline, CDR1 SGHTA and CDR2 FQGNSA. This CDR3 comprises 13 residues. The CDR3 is CASSTRPSGAVYF. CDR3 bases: TGTGCCAGCAGCACCCGGCCTAGCGGGGCCGTGTACTTC.

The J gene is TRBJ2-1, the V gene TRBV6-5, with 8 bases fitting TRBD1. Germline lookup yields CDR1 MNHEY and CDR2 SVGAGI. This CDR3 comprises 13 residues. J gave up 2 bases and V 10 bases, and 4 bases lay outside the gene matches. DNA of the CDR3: TGTGCCACCAGGGGGCCCGCCTACAATGAGCAGTTCTTC. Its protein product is CATRGPAYNEQFF.

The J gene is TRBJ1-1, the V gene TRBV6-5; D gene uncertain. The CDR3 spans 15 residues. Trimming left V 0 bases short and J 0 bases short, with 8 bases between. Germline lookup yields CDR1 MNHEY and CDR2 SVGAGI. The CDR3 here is CASSYSSRMNTEAFF. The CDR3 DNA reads TGTGCCAGCAGTTACTCGTCCAGAATGAACACTGAAGCTTTCTTT.

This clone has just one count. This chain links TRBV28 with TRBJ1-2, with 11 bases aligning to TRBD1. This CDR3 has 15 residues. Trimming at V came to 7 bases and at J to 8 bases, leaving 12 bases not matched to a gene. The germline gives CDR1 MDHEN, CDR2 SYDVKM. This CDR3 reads CASTIPRDRGNGYTF. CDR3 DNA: TGTGCCAGCACCATTCCCAGGGACAGGGGGAACGGCTACACCTTC.

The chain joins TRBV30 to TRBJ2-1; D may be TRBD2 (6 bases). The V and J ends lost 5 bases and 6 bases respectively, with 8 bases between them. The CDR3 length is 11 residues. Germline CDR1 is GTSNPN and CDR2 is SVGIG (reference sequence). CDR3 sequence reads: CAWGRGNEQFF. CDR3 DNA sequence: TGTGCCTGGGGGCGGGGCAATGAGCAGTTCTTC. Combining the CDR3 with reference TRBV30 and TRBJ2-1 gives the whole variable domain SQTIHQWPATLVQPVGSPLSLECTVEGTSNPNLYWYRQAAGRGLQLLFYSVGIGQISSEVPQNLSASRPQDRQFILSSKKLLLSDSGFYLCAWGRGNEQFFGPGTRLTVL.

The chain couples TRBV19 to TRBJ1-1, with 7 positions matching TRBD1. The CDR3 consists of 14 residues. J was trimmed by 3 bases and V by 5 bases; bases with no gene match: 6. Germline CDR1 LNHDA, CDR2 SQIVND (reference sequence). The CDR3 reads CASSPQTGYTEAFF. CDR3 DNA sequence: TGTGCCAGTAGTCCTCAGACAGGGTACACTGAAGCTTTCTTT.

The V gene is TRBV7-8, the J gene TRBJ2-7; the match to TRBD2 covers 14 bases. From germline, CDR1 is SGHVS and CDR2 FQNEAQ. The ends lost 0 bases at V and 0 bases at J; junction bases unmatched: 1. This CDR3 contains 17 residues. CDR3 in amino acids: CASSLAGTSGSSYEQYF. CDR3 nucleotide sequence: TGTGCCAGCAGCTTAGCGGGGACTAGCGGGAGCTCCTACGAGCAGTACTTC.

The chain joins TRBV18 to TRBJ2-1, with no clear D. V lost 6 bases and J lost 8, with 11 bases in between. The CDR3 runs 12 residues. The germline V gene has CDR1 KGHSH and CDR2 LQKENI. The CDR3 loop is CASSAPKDEQFF. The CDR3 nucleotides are TGTGCCAGCTCGGCACCGAAGGATGAGCAGTTCTTC.

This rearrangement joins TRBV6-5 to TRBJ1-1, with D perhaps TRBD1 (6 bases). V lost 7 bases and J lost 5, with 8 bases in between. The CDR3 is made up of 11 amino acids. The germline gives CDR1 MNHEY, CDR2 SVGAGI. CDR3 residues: CASKRGTEAFF. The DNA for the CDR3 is TGTGCCAGCAAAAGGGGGACTGAAGCTTTCTTT.

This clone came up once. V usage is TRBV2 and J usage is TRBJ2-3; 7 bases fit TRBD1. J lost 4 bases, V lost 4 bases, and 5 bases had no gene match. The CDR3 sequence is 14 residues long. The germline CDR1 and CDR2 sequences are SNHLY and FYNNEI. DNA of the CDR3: TGTGCCAGCAGTGCGGACAGGAGATCAGATACGCAGTATTTT. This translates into CASSADRRSDTQYF.

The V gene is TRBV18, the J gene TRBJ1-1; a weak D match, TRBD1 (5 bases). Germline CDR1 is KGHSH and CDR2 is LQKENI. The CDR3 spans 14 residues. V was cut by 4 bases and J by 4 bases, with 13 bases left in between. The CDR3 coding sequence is TGTGCCAGCTCACTACGCCAAGGGACCACTGAAGCTTTCTTT. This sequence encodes CASSLRQGTTEAFF.

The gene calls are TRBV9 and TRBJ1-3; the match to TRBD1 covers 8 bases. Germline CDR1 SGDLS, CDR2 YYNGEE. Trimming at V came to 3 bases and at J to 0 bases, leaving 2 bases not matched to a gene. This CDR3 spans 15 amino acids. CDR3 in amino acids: CASSATGDSGNTIYF. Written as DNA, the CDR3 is TGTGCCAGCAGCGCGACAGGGGACTCTGGAAACACCATATATTTT.

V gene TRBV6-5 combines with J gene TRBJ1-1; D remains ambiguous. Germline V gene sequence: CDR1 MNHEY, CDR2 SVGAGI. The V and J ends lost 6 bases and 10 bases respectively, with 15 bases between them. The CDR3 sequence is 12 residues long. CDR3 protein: CASSPDPGRAFF. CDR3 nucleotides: TGTGCCAGCAGCCCCGACCCGGGGAGAGCTTTCTTT.

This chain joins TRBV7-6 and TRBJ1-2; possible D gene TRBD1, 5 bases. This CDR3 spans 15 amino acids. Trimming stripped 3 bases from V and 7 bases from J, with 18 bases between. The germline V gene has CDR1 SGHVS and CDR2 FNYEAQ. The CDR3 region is CASSLAAGTSGGYTF. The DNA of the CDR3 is TGTGCCAGCAGCTTGGCCGCCGGGACCTCCGGTGGCTACACCTTC.